Listed here are 7 T cell receptor beta chains from one sample, sequenced in a study of radiotherapy plus CTLA-4 blockade in lung cancer. Repertoires were generated with immunoSEQ multiplex PCR, while TCRdb's copy carries only in-frame clones and drops some. The repertoire has approximately 90,000 clones, roughly four fifths of them found once; the top ten carry roughly 0.84%. Source: peripheral blood, taken from a patient treated with radiotherapy plus ipilimumab. The receptors shown here come from a human donor with non-small cell lung cancer who had stable disease on radiotherapy plus ipilimumab.

Details on this clone: A read error may account for a junction end that differs from germline. The chain recombines TRBV27 with TRBJ2-7, with TRBD1 matching 9 bases. The length of the CDR3 is 15 residues. CDR1 is MNHEY and CDR2 is SMNVEV in the germline V gene (reference sequence). CDR3 region: CASSLSSGQGNPLHF. The CDR3 region has the DNA TGTGCCAGCAGTTTAAGCTCCGGACAGGGGAATCCCCTGCACTTC.

The chain is built from TRBV5-7 and TRBJ1-3; D is undetermined. TRBV5-7 is given ORF status, its function remaining uncertain. The V gene lost 1 base and the J gene lost 0 bases, with 8 bases spanning the gap. This CDR3 is 15 amino acids long. CDR3 loop: CASSLTGFSGNTIYF. The DNA for the CDR3 is TGTGCCAGCAGCTTGACGGGTTTCTCTGGAAACACCATATATTTT.

The V call is TRBV30, the J call TRBJ1-2; 10 bases line up with TRBD1. CDR3 size: 15 residues. Germline lookup yields CDR1 GTSNPN and CDR2 SVGIG (reference sequence). V was clipped by 2 bases and J by 4 bases; unmatched bases: 7. The CDR3 spells CAWSLDRGRSYGYTF. CDR3 nucleotide sequence: TGTGCCTGGAGTCTAGACAGGGGGCGCAGCTATGGCTACACCTTC.

Comment on this clone: The same CDR3 also results from other DNA sequences found in this sample. The chain is built from TRBV2 and TRBJ2-6, with D hard to call. Trimming left V 2 bases short and J 0 bases short, with 5 bases between. Germline CDR1 is SNHLY and CDR2 is FYNNEI. The CDR3 runs to 15 residues. The CDR3 spells CASSEFSSGANVLTF. The CDR3 nucleotides are TGTGCCAGCAGTGAATTTTCCTCTGGGGCCAACGTCCTGACTTTC. The full variable domain, rest sourced from reference TRBV2 and TRBJ2-6, is EPEVTQTPSHQVTQMGQEVILRCVPISNHLYFYWYRQILGQKVEFLVSFYNNEISEKSEIFDDQFSVERPDGSNFTLKIRSTKLEDSAMYFCASSEFSSGANVLTFGAGSRLTVL.

The chain couples TRBV7-6 to TRBJ2-5, with 12 bases that match TRBD2. V trimming: 4 bases; J trimming: 5 bases; junction bases outside the gene matches: 2. CDR1 SGHVS and CDR2 FNYEAQ come from the germline V gene. The CDR3 runs to 14 residues. The CDR3 DNA reads as TGTGCCAGCAGCTCCCTAGCGGGAGGGGAGACCCAGTACTTC. Residues: CASSSLAGGETQYF.

The V gene is TRBV21-1, the J gene TRBJ2-3; TRBD2, the table's D call, was not compared with the DNA. TRBV21-1 is reported as a pseudogene. This CDR3 spans 21 amino acids. The CDR3 bases are TGTGCCAGCAGCAAAGCGAGTCGGGCTTTGGTCGGGACTAGCGACACAGATACGCAGTATTTT. Its protein product is CASSKASRALVGTSDTDTQYF.

As concerns this clone: Germline and junction disagree at one end, which may indicate a read error. The chain has TRBV30 and TRBJ1-2; 7 positions match TRBD1. CDR1 and CDR2 from the germline V gene are GTSNPN and SVGIG (reference sequence). CDR3 length: 13 residues. The CDR3 nucleotides are TGTGCCTGGGTCCCTTGGGACAGAGGCCCCGGGCTCTTC. Its translation: CAWVPWDRGPGLF.